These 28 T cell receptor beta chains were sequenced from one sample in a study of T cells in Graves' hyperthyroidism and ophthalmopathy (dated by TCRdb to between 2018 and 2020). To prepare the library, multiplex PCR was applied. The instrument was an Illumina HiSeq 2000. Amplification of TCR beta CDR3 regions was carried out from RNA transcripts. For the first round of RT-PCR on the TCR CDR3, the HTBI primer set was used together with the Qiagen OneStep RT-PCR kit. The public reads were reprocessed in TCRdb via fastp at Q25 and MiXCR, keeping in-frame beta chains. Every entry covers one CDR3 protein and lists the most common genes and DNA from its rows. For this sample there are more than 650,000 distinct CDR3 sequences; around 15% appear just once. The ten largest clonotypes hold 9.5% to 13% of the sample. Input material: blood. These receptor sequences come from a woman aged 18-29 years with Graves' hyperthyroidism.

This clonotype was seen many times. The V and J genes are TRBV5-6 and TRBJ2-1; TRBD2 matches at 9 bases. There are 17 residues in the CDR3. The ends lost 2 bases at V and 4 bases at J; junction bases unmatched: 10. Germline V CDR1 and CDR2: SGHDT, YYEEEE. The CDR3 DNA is TGTGCCAGCAGCTTAATTCCGACTAGCGGCCCTTACAATGAGCAGTTCTTC. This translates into CASSLIPTSGPYNEQFF.

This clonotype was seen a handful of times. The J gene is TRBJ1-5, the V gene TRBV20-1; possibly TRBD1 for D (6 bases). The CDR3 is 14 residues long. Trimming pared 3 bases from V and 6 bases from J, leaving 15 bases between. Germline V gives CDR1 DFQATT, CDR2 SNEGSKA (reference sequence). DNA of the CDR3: TGCAGTGCTAGTTTCCCCAGGGGCTCTCAGCCCCAGCATTTT. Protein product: CSASFPRGSQPQHF.

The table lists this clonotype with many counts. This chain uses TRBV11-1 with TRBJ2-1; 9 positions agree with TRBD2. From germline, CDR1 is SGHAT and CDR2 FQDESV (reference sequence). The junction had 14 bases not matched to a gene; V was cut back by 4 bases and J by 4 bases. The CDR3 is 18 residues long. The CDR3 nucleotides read TGTGCCAGCAGCTCGGACGCCGGGACTAGCCGGGCGTACAATGAGCAGTTCTTC. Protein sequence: CASSSDAGTSRAYNEQFF.

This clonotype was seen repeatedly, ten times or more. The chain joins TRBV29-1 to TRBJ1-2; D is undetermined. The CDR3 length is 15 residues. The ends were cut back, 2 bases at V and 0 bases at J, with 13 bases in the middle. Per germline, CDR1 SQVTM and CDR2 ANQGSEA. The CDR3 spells CSVEQIWSSNYGYTF. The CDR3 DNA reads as TGCAGCGTTGAACAAATTTGGAGTTCTAACTATGGCTACACCTTC.

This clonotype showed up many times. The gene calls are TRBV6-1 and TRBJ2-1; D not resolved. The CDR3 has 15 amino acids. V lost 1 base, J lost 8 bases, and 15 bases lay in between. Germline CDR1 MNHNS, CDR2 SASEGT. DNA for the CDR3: TGTGCCAGCAGTGAAGGACCCTCTACTTACCATGAGCAGTTCTTC. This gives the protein CASSEGPSTYHEQFF.

The CDR3 sequence is CASSLAVTGLDTQYF. The CDR3 coding sequence is TGTGCCAGCAGTTTGGCGGTAACCGGATTAGATACGCAGTATTTT. The chain recombines TRBV12-3 or TRBV12-4 with TRBJ2-3; D remains ambiguous. Trimming pared 3 bases from V and 5 bases from J, leaving 15 bases between. This CDR3 comprises 15 residues.

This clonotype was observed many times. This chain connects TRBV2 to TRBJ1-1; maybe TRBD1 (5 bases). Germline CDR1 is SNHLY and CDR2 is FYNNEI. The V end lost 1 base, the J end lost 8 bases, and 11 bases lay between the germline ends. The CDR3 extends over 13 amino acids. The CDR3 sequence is CASSEGRGFEAFF. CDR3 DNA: TGTGCCAGCAGTGAAGGTCGGGGGTTCGAAGCTTTCTTT.

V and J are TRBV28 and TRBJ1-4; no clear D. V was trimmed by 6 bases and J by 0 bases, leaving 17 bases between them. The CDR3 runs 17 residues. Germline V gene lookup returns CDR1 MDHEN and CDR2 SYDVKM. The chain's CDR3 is CASRFFSGGTTNEKLFF. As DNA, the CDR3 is TGTGCCAGCAGATTTTTTAGCGGAGGGACAACTAATGAAAAACTGTTTTTT.

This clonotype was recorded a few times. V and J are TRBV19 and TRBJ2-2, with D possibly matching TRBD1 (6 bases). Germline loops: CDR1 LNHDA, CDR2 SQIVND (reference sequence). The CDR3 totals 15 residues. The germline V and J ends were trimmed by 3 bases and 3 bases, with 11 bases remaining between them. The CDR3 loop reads CASSMEQGYTGELFF. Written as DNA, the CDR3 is TGTGCCAGTAGTATGGAACAGGGTTACACCGGGGAGCTGTTTTTT.

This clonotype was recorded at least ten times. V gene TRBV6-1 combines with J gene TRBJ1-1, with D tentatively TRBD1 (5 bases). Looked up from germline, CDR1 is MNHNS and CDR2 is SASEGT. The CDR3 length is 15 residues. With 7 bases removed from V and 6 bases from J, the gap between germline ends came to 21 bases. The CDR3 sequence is CASTVYGGVGAEAFF. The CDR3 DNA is TGTGCCAGCACCGTATACGGGGGGGTAGGTGCTGAAGCTTTCTTT.

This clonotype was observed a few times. Here the CDR3 DNA reads TGTGCTAGTGGTTTGTGGGTCCACGAGCAGTTCTTC. This codes for CASGLWVHEQFF. The chain couples TRBV12-5 to TRBJ2-1, with D uncertain. CDR1 is LGHNT, CDR2 FRNRAP, per germline. V lost 2 bases to trimming and J lost 10 bases, with 9 bases between them. CDR3 length: 12 amino acids.

CDR3 DNA sequence: TGTGCCAGCAGTGACTCGAGTGGCGCGACAGATACGCAGTATTTT. Encoded protein: CASSDSSGATDTQYF. V is TRBV6-4 and J is TRBJ2-3; D gene uncertain. V was cut by 0 bases and J by 3 bases, with 10 bases left in between. From germline, CDR1 is MRHNA and CDR2 SNTAGT. The CDR3 consists of 15 residues.

The CDR3 coding sequence is TGTGCCAGCAGAAGGAGCGGGAAGAACACCGGGGAGCTGTTTTTT. Its protein is CASRRSGKNTGELFF. The chain is built from TRBV5-6 and TRBJ2-2; TRBD2 matches 7 bases. The ends lost 5 bases at V and 1 base at J; junction bases unmatched: 5. CDR3 length: 15 residues. Germline V gene sequence: CDR1 SGHDT, CDR2 YYEEEE.

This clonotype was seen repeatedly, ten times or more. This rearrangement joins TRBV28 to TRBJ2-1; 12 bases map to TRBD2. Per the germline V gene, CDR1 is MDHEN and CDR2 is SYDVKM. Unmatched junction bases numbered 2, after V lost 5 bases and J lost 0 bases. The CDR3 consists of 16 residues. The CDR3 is CASSGLAGRSYNEQFF. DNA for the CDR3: TGTGCCAGCAGTGGACTAGCGGGGCGCTCCTACAATGAGCAGTTCTTC. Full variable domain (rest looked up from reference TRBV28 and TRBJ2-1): DVKVTQSSRYLVKRTGEKVFLECVQDMDHENMFWYRQDPGLGLRLIYFSYDVKMKEKGDIPEGYSVSREKKERFSLILESASTNQTSMYLCASSGLAGRSYNEQFFGPGTRLTVL.

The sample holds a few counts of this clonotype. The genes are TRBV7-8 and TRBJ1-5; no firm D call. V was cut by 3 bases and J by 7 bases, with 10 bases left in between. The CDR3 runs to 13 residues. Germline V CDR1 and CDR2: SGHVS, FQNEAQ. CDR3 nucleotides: TGTGCCAGCAGCTTCGGGAGGAGCCAGCCCCAGCATTTT. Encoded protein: CASSFGRSQPQHF.

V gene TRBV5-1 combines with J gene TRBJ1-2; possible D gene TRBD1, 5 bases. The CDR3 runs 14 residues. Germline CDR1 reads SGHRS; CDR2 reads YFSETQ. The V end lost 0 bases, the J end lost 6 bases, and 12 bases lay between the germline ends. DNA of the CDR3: TGCGCCAGCAGCTTGGAGGGGTCCCTCAATGGCTACACCTTC. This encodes CASSLEGSLNGYTF. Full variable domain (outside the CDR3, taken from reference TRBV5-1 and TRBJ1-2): KAGVTQTPRYLIKTRGQQVTLSCSPISGHRSVSWYQQTPGQGLQFLFEYFSETQRNKGNFPGRFSGRQFSNSRSEMNVSTLELGDSALYLCASSLEGSLNGYTFGSGTRLTVV.

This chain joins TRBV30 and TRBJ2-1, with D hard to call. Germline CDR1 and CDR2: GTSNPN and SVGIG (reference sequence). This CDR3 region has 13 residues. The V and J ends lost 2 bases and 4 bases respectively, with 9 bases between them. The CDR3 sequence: CAWSLNGYNEQFF. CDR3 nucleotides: TGTGCCTGGAGTCTGAACGGATACAATGAGCAGTTCTTC.

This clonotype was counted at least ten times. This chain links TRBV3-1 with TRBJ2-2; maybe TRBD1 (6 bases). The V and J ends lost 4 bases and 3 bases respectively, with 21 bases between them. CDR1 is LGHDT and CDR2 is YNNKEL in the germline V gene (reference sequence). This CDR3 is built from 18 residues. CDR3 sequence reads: CASSPRLQGSLYTGELFF. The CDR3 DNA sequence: TGTGCCAGCAGCCCAAGACTACAGGGCTCCCTTTACACCGGGGAGCTGTTTTTT.

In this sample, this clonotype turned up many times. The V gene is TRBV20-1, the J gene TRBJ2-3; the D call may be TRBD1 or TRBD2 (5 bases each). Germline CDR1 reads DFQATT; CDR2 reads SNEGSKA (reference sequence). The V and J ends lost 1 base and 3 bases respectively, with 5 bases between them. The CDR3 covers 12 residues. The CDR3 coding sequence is TGCAGTGCTAGAGGGGGGACAGATACGCAGTATTTT. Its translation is CSARGGTDTQYF.

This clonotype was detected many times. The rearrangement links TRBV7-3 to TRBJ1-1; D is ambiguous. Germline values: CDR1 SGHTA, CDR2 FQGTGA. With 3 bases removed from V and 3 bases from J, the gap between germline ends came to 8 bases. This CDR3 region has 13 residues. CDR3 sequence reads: CASSFQPDTEAFF. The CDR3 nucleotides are TGTGCCAGCAGCTTTCAGCCTGACACTGAAGCTTTCTTT.

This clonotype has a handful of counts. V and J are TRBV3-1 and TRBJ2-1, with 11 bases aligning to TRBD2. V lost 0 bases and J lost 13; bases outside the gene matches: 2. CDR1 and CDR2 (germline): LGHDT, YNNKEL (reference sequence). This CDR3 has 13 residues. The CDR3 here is CASSQDSGRAQFF. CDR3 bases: TGTGCCAGCAGCCAAGATAGCGGGAGGGCCCAGTTCTTC.

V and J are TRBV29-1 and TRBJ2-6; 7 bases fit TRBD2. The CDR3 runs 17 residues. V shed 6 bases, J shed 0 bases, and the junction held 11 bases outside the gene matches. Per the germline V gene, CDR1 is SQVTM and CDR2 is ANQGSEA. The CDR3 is CSVLGGAASSGANVLTF. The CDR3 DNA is TGCAGCGTCTTGGGAGGGGCGGCCAGCTCTGGGGCCAACGTCCTGACTTTC.

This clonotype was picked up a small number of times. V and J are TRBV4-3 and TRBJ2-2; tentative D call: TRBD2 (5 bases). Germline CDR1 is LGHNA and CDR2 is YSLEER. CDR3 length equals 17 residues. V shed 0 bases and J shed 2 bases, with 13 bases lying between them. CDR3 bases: TGCGCCAGCAGCCAAGATCTGGTGGGAGTAAACACCGGGGAGCTGTTTTTT. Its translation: CASSQDLVGVNTGELFF.

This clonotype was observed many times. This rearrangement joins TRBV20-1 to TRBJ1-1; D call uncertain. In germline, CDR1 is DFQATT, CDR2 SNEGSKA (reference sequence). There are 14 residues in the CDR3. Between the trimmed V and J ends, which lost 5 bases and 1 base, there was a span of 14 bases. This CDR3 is CSAVAVTENTEAFF. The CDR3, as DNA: TGCAGTGCTGTCGCGGTAACCGAGAACACTGAAGCTTTCTTT.

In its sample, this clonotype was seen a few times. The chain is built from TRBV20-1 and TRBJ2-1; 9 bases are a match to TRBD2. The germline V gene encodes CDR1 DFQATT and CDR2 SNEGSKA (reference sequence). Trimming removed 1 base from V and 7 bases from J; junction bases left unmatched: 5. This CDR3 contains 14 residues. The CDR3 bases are TGCAGTGCTAGAGTCCTAGCGGGATGGAATGAGCAGTTCTTC. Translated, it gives CSARVLAGWNEQFF.

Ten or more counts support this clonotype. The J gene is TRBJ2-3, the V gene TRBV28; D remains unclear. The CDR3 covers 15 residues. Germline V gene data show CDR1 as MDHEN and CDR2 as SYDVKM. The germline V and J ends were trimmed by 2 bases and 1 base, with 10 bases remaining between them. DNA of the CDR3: TGTGCCAGCAGTTTACTCGGCGGACGCACAGATACGCAGTATTTT. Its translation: CASSLLGGRTDTQYF. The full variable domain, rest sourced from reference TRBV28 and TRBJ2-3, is DVKVTQSSRYLVKRTGEKVFLECVQDMDHENMFWYRQDPGLGLRLIYFSYDVKMKEKGDIPEGYSVSREKKERFSLILESASTNQTSMYLCASSLLGGRTDTQYFGPGTRLTVL.

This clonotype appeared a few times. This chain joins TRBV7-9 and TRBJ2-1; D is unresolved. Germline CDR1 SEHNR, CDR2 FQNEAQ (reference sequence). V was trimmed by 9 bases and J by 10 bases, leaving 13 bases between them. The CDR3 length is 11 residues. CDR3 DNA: TGTGCCAGTAAATCGCTTCTCGAGCAGTTCTTC. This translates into CASKSLLEQFF. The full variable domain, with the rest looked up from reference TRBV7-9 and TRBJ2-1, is DTGVSQNPRHKITKRGQNVTFRCDPISEHNRLYWYRQTLGQGPEFLTYFQNEAQLEKSRLLSDRFSAERPKGSFSTLEIQRTEQGDSAMYLCASKSLLEQFFGPGTRLTVL.

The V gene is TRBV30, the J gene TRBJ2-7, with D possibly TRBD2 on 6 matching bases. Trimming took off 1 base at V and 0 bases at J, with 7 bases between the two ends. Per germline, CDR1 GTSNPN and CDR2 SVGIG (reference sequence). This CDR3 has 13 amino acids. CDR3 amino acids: CAWSGRGSYEQYF. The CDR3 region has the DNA TGTGCCTGGAGTGGGAGGGGCTCCTACGAGCAGTACTTC.